This T cell receptor (beta chain) emerged from a study of blood T cell repertoires in COVID-19. This clone was counted a few times. Data came from immunoSEQ multiplex PCR; TCRdb stores just in-frame clones and leaves some out. The sample includes fewer than 100,000 clones, around 75% seen only once; the top ten take about 24%. The sequence derives from a human donor in a cohort sampled during active COVID-19. The sequenced sample was peripheral blood.

CDR3 DNA sequence: TGTGCCAGCAGTGCAGTGACAGGGGCTTTTGAAAAACTGTTTTTT. Encoded protein: CASSAVTGAFEKLFF. V and J are TRBV2 and TRBJ1-4, with 8 bases lining up with TRBD1. This CDR3 spans 15 amino acids. V lost 4 bases to trimming and J lost 7 bases; unmatched junction nucleotides: 8. The germline V gene has CDR1 SNHLY and CDR2 FYNNEI.